This TCR beta chain stems from a study of vaccination and CD4 T cells after COVID-19 (dated by TCRdb to 2021 to 2024). With regard to the full study: Every convalescent patient had a positive nasal swab PCR test for SARS-CoV-2, with mild disease in 9 or 10 patients and severe disease in one. Post-COVID blood samples were collected from convalescent patients a median of approximately 93 days after diagnosis, with a range of roughly 30 to 161 days. The time from the second vaccine dose to post-vaccine blood sampling had a median of roughly 70 days and ranged from about 14 to 250 days. Six males and four females were included in the convalescent cohort, with two Hispanic individuals, seven Caucasians, two Asians and one multiracial person represented. In control cultures, a CEFX viral epitope pool was used as positive control, an HIV-1 Nef peptide pool was used as negative control, or no peptide was added. Each participant got two doses of either the Pfizer-BioNTech BNT162b2 vaccine (n=8) or the Moderna mRNA-1273 vaccine (n=2). For three convalescent patients, samples were collected at an early post-vaccination timepoint (day 14) as well as at a late post-vaccination timepoint (days 161 to 241). The spike-specific CD4+ TCR repertoire was compared before and after mRNA vaccination in approximately 9 COVID-19 convalescent patients and a handful of infection-naive healthy vaccine recipients. For stimulating the cultures, overlapping spike peptide pools were used, derived from SARS-CoV-2 as well as from the common cold coronaviruses HCoV-NL63, HCoV-OC43 and HCoV-229E. Results and caveats for the whole study, not just this receptor: Among the post-vaccine SARS-CoV-2-reactive clones in convalescent patients, a median around 90% showed up only after vaccination, which suggests vaccine-specific priming. The number of convalescent patients in the study was relatively small, and the study did not examine early timepoints following natural infection. Although the median number of SARS-CoV-2-reactive clonotypes went up from roughly 23 after infection to more than 30 after vaccination, the increase was not significant. Of the vaccine-specific clones found in convalescent patients, nearly all (304 of 307) were mono-reactive for SARS-CoV-2 spike instead of being cross-reactive with common cold coronaviruses.

Reading the label with the study, this specimen's time point is: late sampling 161 to 241 days after vaccination in three convalescent patients. The meaning of the sample's treatment or condition label: approximately nine-day PBMC culture with coronavirus spike peptide pools or control peptides (ViraFEST assay). The ViraFEST assay, used in the study, expanded antigen-specific T cells with peptide pools and then identified the expanded clonotypes through TCR sequencing. The convalescent patients' positive SARS-CoV-2 PCR tests were from March to December 2020, which was before the Alpha, Beta and Delta variants emerged in the United States. Under 2.5 million PBMCs per well were cultured in IMDM with roughly 5% human AB serum and 9 to 10 IU/ml IL-2, plus 10 ug/ml peptide pools. Half of the culture medium was replaced with fresh IL-2-containing medium on days 3 and 7. After nine to eleven days of culture, CD4+ T cells were isolated by negative selection with the EasySep CD4+ T cell isolation kit. PBMCs were separated from whole blood using Ficoll-Paque Plus gradient centrifugation and then either used fresh or cryopreserved at -140C. Culture conditions were generally each tested in triplicate wells.

In the case of this clonotype: Its antigen remains unidentified. No base-level quality is on record; no much larger clone is a single base apart.

Library preparation employed PCR. DNA from cultured CD4+ T cells underwent TCR sequencing with the Oncomine TCR Beta short-read assay at the Johns Hopkins FTIC core. Genomic DNA was extracted from the cultured CD4+ T cells with the QIAamp micro DNA kit. The Oncomine TCR Beta libraries from cultured CD4+ T cells were pooled using unique dual indexes and then sequenced on an Illumina iSeq 100. Processing in the source paper ran as follows. Non-productive sequences were removed, and CDR3s not starting with C, not ending with F or W, or shorter than 7 amino acids were discarded. The MANAFEST web application was used to identify antigen-specific clonotypes by comparing peptide-stimulated wells against reference wells and other culture wells. An FDR below 0.05, an odds ratio above 5, and a productive frequency above 0.1% in at least two of three replicate wells were required for clones to be considered positive. Clonotypes that were significantly expanded in both SARS-CoV-2 spike wells and at least one common cold coronavirus spike condition were defined as cross-reactive. CDR3 homology was assessed with Levenshtein distances (stringdist) and unrooted phylogenetic trees (ape) in R version 3.6.1. TCRdb took the public reads, trimmed them with fastp at Q25, ran MiXCR for clone calling and kept in-frame beta chains. Every CDR3 protein is listed once, alongside the most common genes and DNA of its rows. For this entry, the V and J calls and clone size follow TCRdb and not the study's own pipeline. The table for this sample lists around 16,000 distinct CDR3 sequences; around 50% of them were counted only once. Of the sample, about a sixth falls within the top ten clones.

Sequences LNHDA (CDR1) and SQIVND (CDR2) are obtained from the germline V gene (reference sequence). From the cysteine through the phenylalanine, the CDR3 covers 15 amino acids. The CDR3 DNA has 45 bases and is translated from base 1. Relative to germline, V is missing 0 bases and J is missing 6 bases, with 5 bases of the junction outside any gene match. Sequencing was performed on CD4+ T cells from blood, cultured in vitro, taken about 7 months after SARS-CoV-2 vaccination. The sequence was collected from a human donor who had recovered from COVID-19. Recombination connected TRBV19 to TRBJ1-2, with 9 junctional bases fitting TRBD1. The CDR3 protein sequence reads: CASSIDRWDRDGYTF. The nucleotides read TGTGCCAGTAGTATAGATCGTTGGGACAGGGATGGCTACACCTTC.